The next 2 T cell receptor beta chains were all read from a single sample in a study of T cells of healthy individuals (dated by TCRdb to between 2017 and 2018). Libraries came from 5' RACE. Sequencing used an Illumina MiSeq. TCRdb reran the public reads through fastp at Q25 and MiXCR, keeping productive beta chains. Each entry is one CDR3 protein sequence, shown with its most common DNA and genes. The sample yields around 98,000 distinct CDR3 sequences; roughly a sixth were counted once. Clones ranked in the top ten supply 6.2% of the sample. The receptor set was obtained from a human donor in good health.

This clonotype was seen more than once but under ten times. The chain uses TRBV6-6 and TRBJ2-7, with 12 bases identical to TRBD2. CDR3 length: 17 amino acids. Trimming at V came to 2 bases and at J to 4 bases, leaving 9 bases not matched to a gene. Per germline, CDR1 MNHNY and CDR2 SVGAGI (reference sequence). This chain's CDR3 is CASSYPKTSGSPYEQYF. CDR3 nucleotide sequence: TGTGCCAGCAGTTACCCAAAGACTAGCGGGAGTCCTTACGAGCAGTACTTC.

This clonotype was seen a few times. V is TRBV9 and J is TRBJ1-1; no clear D gene. V was clipped by 0 bases and J by 3 bases, with 6 bases between them. The CDR3 extends over 13 amino acids. The germline V gene has CDR1 SGDLS and CDR2 YYNGEE. Here the CDR3 DNA reads TGTGCCAGCAGCGTAGCCCTTGACACTGAAGCTTTCTTT. Protein: CASSVALDTEAFF.